One sample yielded the 16 T cell receptor beta chains listed below, sequenced in a study of CD8 T cells in ankylosing spondylitis. Using its own MiXCR run on the 5' RACE reads, TCRdb lists one record per CDR3 protein. The sample holds 200,000 to 250,000 distinct CDR3 sequences, roughly a tenth seen once. The sample was blood, either unsorted or a sorted T cell fraction (not recorded which). All receptors come from a male donor with ankylosing spondylitis or in good health (not recorded which).

This clonotype has a handful of counts. This rearrangement joins TRBV2 to TRBJ1-2; D is uncertain. The CDR3 consists of 12 residues. The germline V gene has CDR1 SNHLY and CDR2 FYNNEI. Trimming removed 6 bases at V and 3 bases at J, with 8 bases between. CDR3 region: CASSPADYGYTF. The CDR3, as DNA: TGTGCCAGCAGCCCAGCGGACTATGGCTACACCTTC.

This clonotype has at least ten counts. The V and J genes are TRBV5-1 and TRBJ2-7; weak D call: TRBD1 (6 bases). Trimming left V 5 bases short and J 6 bases short, with 15 bases between. Per germline, CDR1 SGHRS and CDR2 YFSETQ. The CDR3 is made up of 13 amino acids. CDR3 DNA: TGCGCCAGCAGTGAGAGGGGACAAGGCGAGCAGTACTTC. Residues: CASSERGQGEQYF.

The chain uses TRBV4-1 and TRBJ2-3; D is possibly TRBD2 (6 bases). The CDR3 has 17 amino acids. Germline CDR1 is MGHRA and CDR2 is YSYEKL. Trimming removed 4 bases at V and 0 bases at J, with 17 bases between. CDR3 residues: CASSRPKAGTSTDTQYF. The CDR3 nucleotides are TGCGCCAGCAGCCGCCCAAAGGCCGGGACTAGCACAGATACGCAGTATTTT.

In its sample, this clonotype was seen many times. This sequence joins TRBV25-1 and TRBJ1-3; 12 bases map to TRBD1. V lost 4 bases to trimming and J lost 3 bases; unmatched junction nucleotides: 4. Germline loops: CDR1 MGHDK, CDR2 SYGVNS. This CDR3 is built from 16 residues. This chain's CDR3 is CASSVGTGGFGNTIYF. The CDR3 DNA reads TGTGCCAGCAGTGTCGGGACAGGGGGCTTTGGAAACACCATATATTTT. Based on the CDR3 plus reference TRBV25-1 and TRBJ1-3, the full variable domain is EADIYQTPRYLVIGTGKKITLECSQTMGHDKMYWYQQDPGMELHLIHYSYGVNSTEKGDLSSESTVSRIRTEHFPLTLESARPSHTSQYLCASSVGTGGFGNTIYFGEGSWLTVV.

This clonotype was detected many times. CDR3 sequence reads: CATSRDFSYEQYF. The DNA for the CDR3 is TGTGCCACCAGCAGAGATTTCTCCTACGAGCAGTACTTC. This chain links TRBV15 with TRBJ2-7; D ambiguous. The V end was cut by 0 bases, the J end by 0 bases, with 3 bases between. CDR1 and CDR2 from the germline V gene are LNHNV and YYDKDF (reference sequence). CDR3 length: 13 amino acids.

This clonotype has at least ten counts. This chain uses TRBV21-1 with TRBJ2-2; the tabulated D call, TRBD1, remains unverified against the DNA. TRBV21-1 is annotated as a pseudogene. The CDR3 is 14 amino acids. This CDR3 is CASSKAGGPGELFF. Written as DNA, the CDR3 is TGTGCCAGCAGCAAAGCGGGGGGGCCCGGGGAGCTGTTTTTT.

Many counts were recorded for this clonotype. The chain couples TRBV10-3 to TRBJ2-5; D uncertain. Trimming shortened V by 0 bases and J by 2 bases, and 16 bases separated the two germline ends. Germline V gene sequence: CDR1 ENHRY, CDR2 SYGVKD. CDR3 size: 17 residues. The CDR3 region is CAISESRQVTQQETQYF. CDR3 DNA: TGTGCCATCAGTGAGTCCCGACAAGTCACCCAACAAGAGACCCAGTACTTC.

This clonotype was seen at least ten times. This chain uses TRBV15 with TRBJ2-3; D not resolved. The V end was cut by 3 bases, the J end by 4 bases, with 14 bases between. Germline V gene sequence: CDR1 LNHNV, CDR2 YYDKDF (reference sequence). The CDR3 has 15 amino acids. Here the CDR3 reads CATSRELRFADTQYF. In DNA, the CDR3 is TGTGCCACCAGCAGGGAACTACGGTTCGCAGATACGCAGTATTTT.

The rearrangement joins TRBV7-2 to TRBJ2-5; 9 bases are shared with TRBD1. Germline lookup yields CDR1 SGHTA and CDR2 FQGNSA. The CDR3 is 17 amino acids. V was pared by 3 bases and J by 3 bases, with 11 bases of the junction left unmatched. CDR3 in amino acids: CASSLWPRTGDEETQYF. The CDR3 coding sequence is TGTGCCAGCAGCTTGTGGCCGAGGACAGGGGATGAAGAGACCCAGTACTTC.

The chain links TRBV7-9 to TRBJ2-2; 8 nucleotides line up with TRBD1. CDR1 is SEHNR and CDR2 is FQNEAQ in the germline V gene (reference sequence). The CDR3 extends over 16 amino acids. The J segment lost 4 bases and the V segment lost 4 bases, leaving 8 bases of the junction unmatched. CDR3 residues: CASSSPDRDLTGELFF. The CDR3, as DNA: TGTGCCAGCAGCTCGCCGGACAGGGATCTCACCGGGGAGCTGTTTTTT. Drawing the rest from reference TRBV7-9 and TRBJ2-2, the complete variable domain is DTGVSQNPRHKITKRGQNVTFRCDPISEHNRLYWYRQTLGQGPEFLTYFQNEAQLEKSRLLSDRFSAERPKGSFSTLEIQRTEQGDSAMYLCASSSPDRDLTGELFFGEGSRLTVL.

In its sample, this clonotype was seen many times. The rearrangement links TRBV20-1 to TRBJ2-7; D gene unclear. Germline assignment: CDR1 DFQATT and CDR2 SNEGSKA (reference sequence). Trimming took 6 bases from V and 2 from J, leaving 11 bases between them. The CDR3 has 12 amino acids. Here the CDR3 reads CSALGLAYEQYF. In DNA form, the CDR3 reads TGCAGTGCCCTGGGTCTTGCCTACGAGCAGTACTTC.

This clonotype has ten or more counts. This chain joins TRBV4-1 and TRBJ2-1; 12 nucleotides agree with TRBD2. V gave up 2 bases and J gave up 8 bases; unmatched junction bases: 7. CDR1 and CDR2 from the germline V gene are MGHRA and YSYEKL. This CDR3 has 16 amino acids. The CDR3 sequence: CASSQPTSGRWYEQFF. The CDR3 DNA reads as TGCGCCAGCAGCCAACCCACTAGCGGGAGGTGGTATGAGCAGTTCTTC.

This clonotype was seen a few times. The V and J genes are TRBV7-8 and TRBJ2-5, with D unclear. Germline assignment: CDR1 SGHVS and CDR2 FQNEAQ. V was cut by 2 bases and J by 1 base, with 8 bases left in between. CDR3 length: 14 residues. CDR3 coding DNA: TGTGCCAGCAGCTTATTAGGGATCCAAGAGACCCAGTACTTC. Its translation: CASSLLGIQETQYF. Full variable domain (missing parts from reference TRBV7-8 and TRBJ2-5): GAGVSQSPRYKVAKRGQDVALRCDPISGHVSLFWYQQALGQGPEFLTYFQNEAQLDKSGLPSDRFFAERPEGSVSTLKIQRTQQEDSAVYLCASSLLGIQETQYFGPGTRLLVL.

This clonotype has more than one count but fewer than ten. The chain is built from TRBV7-9 and TRBJ2-3; 10 bases are a match to TRBD2. The CDR3 is 16 amino acids. Germline lookup yields CDR1 SEHNR and CDR2 FQNEAQ (reference sequence). Trimming cost V 4 bases and J 5 bases; bases outside gene matches: 9. The CDR3 sequence: CASSSASGSDIDTQYF. CDR3 sequence (DNA): TGTGCCAGCAGCTCGGCTAGCGGGAGTGACATAGATACGCAGTATTTT.

This clonotype showed up many times. A junction boundary mismatches the germline segment, possibly from a read error. The V gene is TRBV20-1, the J gene TRBJ2-2; TRBD1 matches at 7 bases. CDR1 and CDR2 (germline): DFQATT, SNEGSKA (reference sequence). The CDR3 spans 14 residues. In nucleotides, the CDR3 is TGCAGCGCTACAGGGGTGGCCAGAACCGGGGAGCTGTTTTTT. Translated, it gives CSATGVARTGELFF.

This clonotype was detected ten times or more. The rearrangement joins TRBV10-3 to TRBJ1-1, with a tentative D call TRBD1 (6 bases). Trimming stripped 8 bases from V and 0 bases from J, with 10 bases between. From germline, CDR1 is ENHRY and CDR2 SYGVKD. This CDR3 is built from 13 residues. The CDR3 nucleotides are TGTGCCATCTCCACAGGGTTGAACACTGAAGCTTTCTTT. This sequence encodes CAISTGLNTEAFF.